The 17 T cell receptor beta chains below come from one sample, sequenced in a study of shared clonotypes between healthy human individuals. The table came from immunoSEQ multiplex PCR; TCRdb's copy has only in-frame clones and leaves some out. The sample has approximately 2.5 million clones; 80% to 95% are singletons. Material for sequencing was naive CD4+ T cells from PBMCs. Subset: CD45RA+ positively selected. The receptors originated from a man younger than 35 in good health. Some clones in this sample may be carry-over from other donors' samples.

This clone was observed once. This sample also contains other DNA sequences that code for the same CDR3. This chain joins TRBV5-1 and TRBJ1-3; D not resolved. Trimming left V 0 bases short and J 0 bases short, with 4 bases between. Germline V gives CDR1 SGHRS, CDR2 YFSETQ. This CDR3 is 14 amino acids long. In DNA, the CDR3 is TGCGCCAGCAGCTTGGGTCCCTCTGGAAACACCATATATTTT. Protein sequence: CASSLGPSGNTIYF.

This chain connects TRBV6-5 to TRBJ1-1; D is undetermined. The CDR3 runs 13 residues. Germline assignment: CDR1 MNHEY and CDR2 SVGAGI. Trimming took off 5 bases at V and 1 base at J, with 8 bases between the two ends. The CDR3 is CASSLRENTEAFF. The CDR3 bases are TGTGCCAGCAGTCTTCGGGAGAACACTGAAGCTTTCTTT.

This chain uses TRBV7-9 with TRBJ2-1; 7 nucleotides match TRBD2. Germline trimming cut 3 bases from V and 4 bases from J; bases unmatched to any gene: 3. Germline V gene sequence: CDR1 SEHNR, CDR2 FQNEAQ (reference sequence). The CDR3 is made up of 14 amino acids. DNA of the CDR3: TGTGCCAGCAGCTTGACTAGCTCTTACAATGAGCAGTTCTTC. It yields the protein CASSLTSSYNEQFF. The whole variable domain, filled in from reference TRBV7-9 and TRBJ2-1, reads DTGVSQNPRHKITKRGQNVTFRCDPISEHNRLYWYRQTLGQGPEFLTYFQNEAQLEKSRLLSDRFSAERPKGSFSTLEIQRTEQGDSAMYLCASSLTSSYNEQFFGPGTRLTVL.

In DNA, the CDR3 is TGTGCCAGCATGTATTGGGAGGAGCTGTTTTTT. Translation: CASMYWEELFF. This chain joins TRBV21-1 and TRBJ2-2. TRBV21-1 is shown as a pseudogene. The CDR3 sequence is 11 residues long.

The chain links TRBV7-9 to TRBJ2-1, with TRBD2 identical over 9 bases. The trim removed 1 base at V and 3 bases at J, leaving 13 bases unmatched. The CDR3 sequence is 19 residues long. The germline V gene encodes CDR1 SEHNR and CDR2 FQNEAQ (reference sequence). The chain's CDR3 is CASSLDFGLAGMVYNEQFF. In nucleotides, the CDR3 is TGTGCCAGCAGCTTAGATTTCGGCCTAGCGGGAATGGTCTACAATGAGCAGTTCTTC.

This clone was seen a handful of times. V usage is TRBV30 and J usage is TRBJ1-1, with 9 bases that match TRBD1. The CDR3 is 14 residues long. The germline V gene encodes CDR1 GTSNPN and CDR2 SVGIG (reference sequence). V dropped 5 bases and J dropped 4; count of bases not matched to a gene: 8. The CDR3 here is CAWFPTGGATEAFF. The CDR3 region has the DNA TGTGCCTGGTTCCCGACAGGGGGGGCCACTGAAGCTTTCTTT.

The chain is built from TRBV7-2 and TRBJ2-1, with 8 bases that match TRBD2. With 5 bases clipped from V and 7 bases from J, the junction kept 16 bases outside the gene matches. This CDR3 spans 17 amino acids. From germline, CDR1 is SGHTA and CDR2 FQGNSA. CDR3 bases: TGTGCCAGCAGCCAACCGGGGGGGAGCGGGGCACAGAATGAGCAGTTCTTC. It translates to CASSQPGGSGAQNEQFF. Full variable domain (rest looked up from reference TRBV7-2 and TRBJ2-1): GAGVSQSPSNKVTEKGKDVELRCDPISGHTALYWYRQSLGQGLEFLIYFQGNSAPDKSGLPSDRFSAERTGGSVSTLTIQRTQQEDSAVYLCASSQPGGSGAQNEQFFGPGTRLTVL.

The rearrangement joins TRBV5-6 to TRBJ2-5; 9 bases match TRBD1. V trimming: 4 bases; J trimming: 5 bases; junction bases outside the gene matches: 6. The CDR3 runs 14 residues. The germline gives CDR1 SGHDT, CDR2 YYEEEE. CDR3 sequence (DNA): TGTGCCAGCAGCGCGACAGGGGGGAGGGAGACCCAGTACTTC. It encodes CASSATGGRETQYF.

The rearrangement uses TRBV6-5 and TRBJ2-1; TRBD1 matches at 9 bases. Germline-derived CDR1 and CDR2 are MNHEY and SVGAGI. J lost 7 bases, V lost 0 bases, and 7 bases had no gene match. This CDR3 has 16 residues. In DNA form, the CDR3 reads TGTGCCAGCAGTTACTCTTGGGGACAGGGTGCGAATGAGCAGTTCTTC. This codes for CASSYSWGQGANEQFF.

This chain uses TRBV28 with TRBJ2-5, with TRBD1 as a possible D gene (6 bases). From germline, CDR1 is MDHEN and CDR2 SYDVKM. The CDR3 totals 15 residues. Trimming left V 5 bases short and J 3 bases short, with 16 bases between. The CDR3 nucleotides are TGTGCCAGCAGTGATACAGGGAAATGGAAAGAGACCCAGTACTTC. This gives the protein CASSDTGKWKETQYF.

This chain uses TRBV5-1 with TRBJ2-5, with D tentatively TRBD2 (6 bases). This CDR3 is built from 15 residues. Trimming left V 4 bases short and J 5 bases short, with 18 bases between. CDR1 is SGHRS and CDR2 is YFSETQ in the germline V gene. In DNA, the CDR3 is TGCGCCAGCAGCGCGGGACTTCTTCGGGGGGAGACCCAGTACTTC. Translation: CASSAGLLRGETQYF.

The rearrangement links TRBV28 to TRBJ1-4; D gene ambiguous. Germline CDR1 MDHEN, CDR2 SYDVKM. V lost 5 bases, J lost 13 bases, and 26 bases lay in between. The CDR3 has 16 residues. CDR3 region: CASSPHKAVREAALFF. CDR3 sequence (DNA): TGTGCCAGCAGTCCCCACAAAGCAGTGCGGGAAGCAGCACTGTTTTTT.

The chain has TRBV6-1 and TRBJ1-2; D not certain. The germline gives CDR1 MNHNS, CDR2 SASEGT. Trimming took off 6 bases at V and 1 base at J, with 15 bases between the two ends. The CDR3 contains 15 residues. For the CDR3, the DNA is TGTGCCAGCAGGTTGGTTCCGTCGGTTAACTATGGCTACACCTTC. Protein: CASRLVPSVNYGYTF.

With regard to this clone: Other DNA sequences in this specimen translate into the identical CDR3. The CDR3 sequence is CSARPYNEQFF. The CDR3 DNA reads as TGCAGTGCTAGACCTTACAATGAGCAGTTCTTC. This sequence joins TRBV20-1 and TRBJ2-1; D gene ambiguous. Trimming took off 2 bases at V and 4 bases at J, with 3 bases between the two ends. CDR1 and CDR2 from the germline V gene are DFQATT and SNEGSKA (reference sequence). The CDR3 sequence is 11 residues long.

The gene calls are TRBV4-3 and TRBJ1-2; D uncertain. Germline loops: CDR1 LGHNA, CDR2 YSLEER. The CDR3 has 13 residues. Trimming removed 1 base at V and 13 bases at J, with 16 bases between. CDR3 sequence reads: CASSQVGWQSATF. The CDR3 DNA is TGCGCCAGCAGCCAAGTAGGTTGGCAATCGGCCACCTTC.

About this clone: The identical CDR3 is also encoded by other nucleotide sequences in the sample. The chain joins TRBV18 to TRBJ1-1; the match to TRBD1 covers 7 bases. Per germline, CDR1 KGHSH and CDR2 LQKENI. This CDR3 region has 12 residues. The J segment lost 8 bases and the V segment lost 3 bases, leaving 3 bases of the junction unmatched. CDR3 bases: TGTGCCAGCTCACCGCAGGACAGGGAAGCTTTCTTT. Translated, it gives CASSPQDREAFF. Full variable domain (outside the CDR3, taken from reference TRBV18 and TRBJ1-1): NAGVMQNPRHLVRRRGQEARLRCSPMKGHSHVYWYRQLPEEGLKFMVYLQKENIIDESGMPKERFSAEFPKEGPSILRIQQVVRGDSAAYFCASSPQDREAFFGQGTRLTVV.

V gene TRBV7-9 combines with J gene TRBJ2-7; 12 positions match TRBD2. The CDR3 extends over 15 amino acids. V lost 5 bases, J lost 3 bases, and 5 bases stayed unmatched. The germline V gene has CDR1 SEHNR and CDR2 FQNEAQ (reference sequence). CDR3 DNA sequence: TGTGCCAGCAGCACCGGACTAGCGGGAAACTACGAGCAGTACTTC. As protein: CASSTGLAGNYEQYF.